These 30 T cell receptor beta chains were sequenced from one sample in a study of CD8 T cells in ankylosing spondylitis (dated by TCRdb to the late 2010s). Paper-wide results and their limitations: Blood from ankylosing spondylitis patients appeared to be characterized by a TCR beta motif made up of several highly homologous amino acid variants.

Their antigen targets remain unknown. Library preparation employed 5' RACE. TCRdb lists the instrument as Illumina HiSeq 2500. The public reads were reprocessed in TCRdb via fastp at Q25 and MiXCR, keeping in-frame beta chains. A single entry per CDR3 protein holds the most common genes and DNA from its merged rows. The sample includes 800,000 to 900,000 distinct CDR3 sequences, with about an eighth observed a single time. The top ten hold 0.51% of the sample. Sequenced: blood, either unsorted or a sorted T cell fraction (not recorded which). Source of these receptors: a male donor with ankylosing spondylitis.

This clonotype was detected a few times. V is TRBV7-2 and J is TRBJ2-7; perhaps TRBD1 as D (6 bases). This CDR3 is built from 14 residues. Per the germline V gene, CDR1 is SGHTA and CDR2 is FQGNSA. Trimming took 1 base from V and 9 from J, leaving 16 bases between them. CDR3 protein: CASSLGGQALWQYF. In nucleotides, the CDR3 is TGTGCCAGCAGCTTAGGGGGACAAGCTCTTTGGCAGTACTTC.

This clonotype was counted between two and nine times. The chain is built from TRBV20-1 and TRBJ1-3, with D hard to call. V lost 2 bases, J lost 4 bases, and 9 bases lay in between. CDR1 and CDR2 from the germline V gene are DFQATT and SNEGSKA (reference sequence). The CDR3 runs to 13 residues. Here the CDR3 DNA reads TGCAGTGCTAGATCGGTAGCCGGAAACACCATATATTTT. This gives the protein CSARSVAGNTIYF.

This clonotype was counted between two and nine times. The chain recombines TRBV12-5 with TRBJ1-4; 7 positions match TRBD1. The CDR3 consists of 16 residues. V lost 1 base to trimming and J lost 1 base; unmatched junction nucleotides: 3. CDR1 LGHNT and CDR2 FRNRAP come from the germline V gene. The CDR3 region has the DNA TGTGCTAGTGGTTTGGAAGGGGGCGTAACTAATGAAAAACTGTTTTTT. Amino acid sequence: CASGLEGGVTNEKLFF.

This clonotype appeared a few times. The rearrangement joins TRBV5-1 to TRBJ2-1, with 10 bases identical to TRBD1. This CDR3 spans 16 amino acids. Trimming cost V 5 bases and J 2 bases; bases outside gene matches: 7. Germline CDR1 is SGHRS and CDR2 is YFSETQ. As DNA, the CDR3 is TGCGCCAGCAGTCGCCTGGACAGGGGGGCCTACAATGAGCAGTTCTTC. Protein: CASSRLDRGAYNEQFF.

This rearrangement joins TRBV7-9 to TRBJ2-3; 9 bases align to TRBD2. Germline V gene lookup returns CDR1 SEHNR and CDR2 FQNEAQ (reference sequence). This CDR3 spans 17 amino acids. V gave up 5 bases and J gave up 6 bases; unmatched junction bases: 15. The DNA of the CDR3 is TGTGCCAGCAGCGCCCGAGGGGCGGGGGGGAACATGGATACGCAGTATTTT. Translated: CASSARGAGGNMDTQYF.

This clonotype was seen many times. V is TRBV19 and J is TRBJ1-5; weak D call: TRBD1 (6 bases). The CDR3 length is 14 residues. Trimming removed 9 bases from V and 4 bases from J, with 16 bases in between. Germline V gene sequence: CDR1 LNHDA, CDR2 SQIVND (reference sequence). CDR3 amino acids: CASKSGAGNQPQHF. The CDR3 coding sequence is TGTGCCAGCAAGTCGGGGGCTGGGAATCAGCCCCAGCATTTT. The full variable domain, with the rest looked up from reference TRBV19 and TRBJ1-5, is DGGITQSPKYLFRKEGQNVTLSCEQNLNHDAMYWYRQDPGQGLRLIYYSQIVNDFQKGDIAEGYSVSREKKESFPLTVTSAQKNPTAFYLCASKSGAGNQPQHFGDGTRLSIL.

The chain couples TRBV5-1 to TRBJ2-5, with a weak D call TRBD1 (5 bases). There are 15 residues in the CDR3. Trimming removed 4 bases from V and 2 bases from J, with 15 bases in between. The germline V gene has CDR1 SGHRS and CDR2 YFSETQ. In DNA, the CDR3 is TGCGCCAGCAGCCCGAGAGGACAACCACAAGAGACCCAGTACTTC. This gives the protein CASSPRGQPQETQYF.

The V call is TRBV20-1, the J call TRBJ2-1; unclear D gene. CDR3 length: 12 amino acids. Germline CDR1 DFQATT, CDR2 SNEGSKA (reference sequence). Trimming removed 6 bases from V and 5 bases from J, with 11 bases in between. Here the CDR3 reads CSAEIDHNEQFF. The DNA of the CDR3 is TGCAGTGCCGAGATTGACCACAATGAGCAGTTCTTC.

This clonotype was counted many times. The V and J genes are TRBV11-1 and TRBJ2-4, with D perhaps TRBD2 (5 bases). The germline V gene has CDR1 SGHAT and CDR2 FQDESV (reference sequence). V gave up 3 bases and J gave up 7 bases, with 13 bases separating them. The CDR3 has 14 amino acids. As DNA, the CDR3 is TGTGCCAGCAGCTTCAGTGAAACTAGTAACATTCAGTACTTC. This sequence encodes CASSFSETSNIQYF.

The chain links TRBV6-1 to TRBJ2-6, with no clear D. Trimming removed 3 bases from V and 4 bases from J, with 7 bases in between. CDR1 MNHNS and CDR2 SASEGT come from the germline V gene. The CDR3 consists of 14 residues. The CDR3 nucleotides are TGTGCCAGCAGTGATGTCCCGGGGGCCAACGTCCTGACTTTC. Its protein is CASSDVPGANVLTF.

This clonotype was seen at least ten times. The V and J genes are TRBV12-3 or TRBV12-4 and TRBJ1-1, with a tentative D call TRBD1 (5 bases). V was pared by 2 bases and J by 4 bases, with 11 bases between. The CDR3 covers 14 residues. This chain's CDR3 is CASSLTGDGTEAFF. The DNA of the CDR3 is TGTGCCAGCAGTTTAACGGGGGATGGCACTGAAGCTTTCTTT.

This clonotype was observed many times. J is TRBJ1-5 and V is TRBV12-3 or TRBV12-4; D unresolved. The CDR3 runs 12 residues. The V and J ends lost 4 bases and 5 bases respectively, with 6 bases between them. CDR3 loop: CASSSDYQPQHF. The CDR3 DNA is TGTGCCAGCAGTTCCGACTATCAGCCCCAGCATTTT.

This clonotype was found many times. The chain couples TRBV29-1 to TRBJ2-1; 13 bases are a match to TRBD2. The CDR3 extends over 16 amino acids. The V gene end was trimmed by 6 bases and the J gene end by 1 base; junction bases not matched to a gene: 6. Per germline, CDR1 SQVTM and CDR2 ANQGSEA. CDR3 protein: CSVRTSGRGSYNEQFF. The DNA of the CDR3 is TGCAGCGTCAGGACTAGCGGGAGAGGATCCTACAATGAGCAGTTCTTC.

This clonotype has a count of ten or more. Compared with germline, one end of the junction differs, possibly owing to a read error. The genes are TRBV5-1 and TRBJ2-1; TRBD2 agrees at 11 bases. Germline V gene data show CDR1 as SGHRS and CDR2 as YFSETQ. The CDR3 spans 14 residues. CDR3 sequence reads: CASRLAGGYNEQFF. The DNA of the CDR3 is TGTGCCAGCAGGCTAGCGGGAGGCTACAATGAGCAGTTCTTC.

This clonotype was seen many times. The chain couples TRBV29-1 to TRBJ1-2, with D perhaps matching TRBD1 (5 bases). CDR1 and CDR2 (germline): SQVTM, ANQGSEA. This CDR3 has 10 amino acids. V lost 7 bases, J lost 6 bases, and 9 bases lay in between. The CDR3: CSALQDGYTF. The CDR3 DNA reads TGCAGCGCCCTACAGGATGGCTACACCTTC.

This clonotype has a handful of counts. The chain carries TRBV29-1 and TRBJ2-2, with TRBD2 identical over 15 bases. The ends lost 4 bases at V and 4 bases at J; junction bases unmatched: 7. The germline V gene encodes CDR1 SQVTM and CDR2 ANQGSEA. There are 17 residues in the CDR3. The CDR3 is CSVGGLAGGPGTGELFF. For the CDR3, the DNA is TGCAGCGTTGGAGGACTAGCGGGGGGGCCGGGCACCGGGGAGCTGTTTTTT.

This clonotype appeared many times. The CDR3 nucleotides read TGTGCCAGCAGCCAAGGTCCCACTGACTCCTACGAGCAGTACTTC. Translation gives CASSQGPTDSYEQYF. The chain uses TRBV4-2 and TRBJ2-7; D gene uncertain. Germline V gene sequence: CDR1 LGHNA, CDR2 YNFKEQ. V lost 1 base, J lost 0 bases, and 10 bases lay in between. The CDR3 contains 15 residues.

This clonotype showed up just once. J is TRBJ2-7 and V is TRBV10-3; D is uncertain. With 2 bases removed from V and 4 bases from J, the gap between germline ends came to 12 bases. Germline CDR1 ENHRY, CDR2 SYGVKD. This CDR3 is 14 amino acids long. The CDR3 DNA sequence: TGTGCCATCAGTGAGGTCCGTACATCGTACGAGCAGTACTTC. Protein sequence: CAISEVRTSYEQYF.

V usage is TRBV6-2 or TRBV6-3 and J usage is TRBJ1-1, with D possibly being TRBD1 (5 bases). The germline CDR1 and CDR2 sequences are MNHEY and SVGEGT. The CDR3 has 13 residues. V was shortened by 6 bases and J by 9 bases, with 17 bases between the two germline ends. CDR3 residues: CASRGRDGEKAFF. The CDR3 DNA reads TGTGCCAGCAGGGGAAGGGACGGTGAGAAAGCTTTCTTT.

This clonotype was counted only a few times. This sequence joins TRBV5-1 and TRBJ2-7, with unresolved D. From germline, CDR1 is SGHRS and CDR2 YFSETQ. This CDR3 region has 13 residues. Trimming took 4 bases from V and 3 from J, leaving 11 bases between them. This chain's CDR3 is CASSRDNIYEQYF. In nucleotides, the CDR3 is TGCGCCAGCAGCAGAGACAATATCTACGAGCAGTACTTC.

The sample holds many counts of this clonotype. V and J are TRBV5-1 and TRBJ1-1; 7 bases agree with TRBD1. Germline V gene sequence: CDR1 SGHRS, CDR2 YFSETQ. After removal of 0 bases from V and 3 bases from J, the junction contained 2 bases not matched to a gene. This CDR3 region has 14 residues. Written as DNA, the CDR3 is TGCGCCAGCAGCTTGGAGGGGGCAGACACTGAAGCTTTCTTT. Its protein is CASSLEGADTEAFF. Full variable domain (rest looked up from reference TRBV5-1 and TRBJ1-1): KAGVTQTPRYLIKTRGQQVTLSCSPISGHRSVSWYQQTPGQGLQFLFEYFSETQRNKGNFPGRFSGRQFSNSRSEMNVSTLELGDSALYLCASSLEGADTEAFFGQGTRLTVV.

In its sample, this clonotype was seen a few times. The chain has TRBV12-3 or TRBV12-4 and TRBJ2-1; D not resolved. V was shortened by 0 bases and J by 4 bases, with 7 bases between the two germline ends. This CDR3 is 14 amino acids long. The CDR3 coding sequence is TGTGCCAGCAGTTTAGCGATACCTTACAATGAGCAGTTCTTC. Translated, it gives CASSLAIPYNEQFF.

This clonotype was counted only a few times. J is TRBJ2-7 and V is TRBV5-1; possibly TRBD1 for D (6 bases). V dropped 0 bases and J dropped 9 bases, with 13 bases sitting between them. This CDR3 has 13 residues. The germline V gene encodes CDR1 SGHRS and CDR2 YFSETQ. CDR3 bases: TGCGCCAGCAGCTTGGAGTCAGGGGATCGGCAGTACTTC. Translating it yields CASSLESGDRQYF.

This clonotype was observed at least ten times. V is TRBV5-1 and J is TRBJ2-5; possible D gene TRBD1, 6 bases. The germline CDR1 and CDR2 sequences are SGHRS and YFSETQ. This CDR3 contains 13 residues. Between the trimmed V and J ends, which lost 5 bases and 1 base, there was a span of 9 bases. CDR3 region: CASSGGIQETQYF. DNA of the CDR3: TGCGCCAGCAGTGGGGGCATCCAAGAGACCCAGTACTTC.

This rearrangement joins TRBV5-1 to TRBJ2-7, with TRBD2 matching over 8 bases. The CDR3 extends over 14 amino acids. With 0 bases clipped from V and 7 bases from J, the junction kept 6 bases outside the gene matches. The germline gives CDR1 SGHRS, CDR2 YFSETQ. CDR3: CASSLAGSGEEQYF. CDR3 sequence (DNA): TGCGCCAGCAGCTTGGCAGGTAGCGGGGAAGAGCAGTACTTC.

The J gene is TRBJ1-2, the V gene TRBV7-8; the D is unclear. This CDR3 comprises 13 residues. From germline, CDR1 is SGHVS and CDR2 FQNEAQ. V was shortened by 5 bases and J by 4 bases, with 11 bases between the two germline ends. DNA for the CDR3: TGTGCCAGCAGCCAGGTACAAGGCTATGGCTACACCTTC. Translating gives CASSQVQGYGYTF. Looking up the rest from reference TRBV7-8 and TRBJ1-2 gives the full variable domain: GAGVSQSPRYKVAKRGQDVALRCDPISGHVSLFWYQQALGQGPEFLTYFQNEAQLDKSGLPSDRFFAERPEGSVSTLKIQRTQQEDSAVYLCASSQVQGYGYTFGSGTRLTVV.

This clonotype was detected a few times. The V and J genes are TRBV20-1 and TRBJ2-1, with 12 bases matching TRBD2. The CDR3 consists of 16 residues. Germline CDR1 and CDR2: DFQATT and SNEGSKA (reference sequence). Trimming at V came to 1 base and at J to 3 bases, leaving 4 bases not matched to a gene. CDR3 sequence (DNA): TGCAGTGCTAGAGCTAGCGGGAGGGCACGCTACAATGAGCAGTTCTTC. It is translated as CSARASGRARYNEQFF.

This clonotype was picked up a small number of times. This chain links TRBV20-1 with TRBJ2-5, with D unresolved. V was clipped by 0 bases and J by 1 base, with 6 bases between them. The CDR3 extends over 13 amino acids. Germline-derived CDR1 and CDR2 are DFQATT and SNEGSKA (reference sequence). The CDR3 here is CSARDPGQETQYF. In nucleotides, the CDR3 is TGCAGTGCTAGAGATCCCGGCCAAGAGACCCAGTACTTC.

In this sample, this clonotype turned up many times. The genes are TRBV12-3 or TRBV12-4 and TRBJ1-4; 7 bases map to TRBD1. The CDR3 runs 13 residues. The V gene end was trimmed by 6 bases and the J gene end by 8 bases; junction bases not matched to a gene: 6. In DNA, the CDR3 is TGTGCCAGCAGCATCCAGGACAGGGAAAAACTGTTTTTT. It codes for CASSIQDREKLFF.

The rearrangement uses TRBV4-2 and TRBJ2-3; no firm D call. Germline assignment: CDR1 LGHNA and CDR2 YNFKEQ. The CDR3 extends over 16 amino acids. V lost 0 bases to trimming and J lost 2 bases, with 12 bases between them. Here the CDR3 reads CASSQEGYGNTDTQYF. For the CDR3, the DNA is TGTGCCAGCAGCCAAGAAGGGTACGGAAACACAGATACGCAGTATTTT.